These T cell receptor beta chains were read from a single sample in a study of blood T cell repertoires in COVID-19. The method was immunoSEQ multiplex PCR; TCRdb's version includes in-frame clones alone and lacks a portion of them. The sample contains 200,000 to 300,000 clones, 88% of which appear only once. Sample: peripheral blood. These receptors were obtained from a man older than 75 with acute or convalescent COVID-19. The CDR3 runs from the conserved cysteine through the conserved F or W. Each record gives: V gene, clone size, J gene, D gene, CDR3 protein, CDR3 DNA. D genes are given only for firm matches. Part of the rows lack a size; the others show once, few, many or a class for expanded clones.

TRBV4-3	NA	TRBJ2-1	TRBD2	CASSPTMGGVYNEQFF	TGCGCCAGCAGCCCAACTATGGGGGGGGTTTACAATGAGCAGTTCTTC
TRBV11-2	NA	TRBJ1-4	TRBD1	CASGDRGIGEKLFF	TGTGCCAGCGGCGACAGGGGGATAGGAGAAAAACTGTTTTTT
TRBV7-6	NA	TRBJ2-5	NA	CASSLASGHPGLGAQYF	TGTGCCAGCAGCTTAGCGTCGGGACACCCTGGCCTGGGGGCCCAGTACTTC
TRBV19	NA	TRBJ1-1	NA	CASSQPLGGGTEAFF	TGTGCCAGTAGTCAACCCCTGGGAGGGGGCACTGAAGCTTTCTTT
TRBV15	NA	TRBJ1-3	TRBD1	CATSGGQGVFGNTIYF	TGTGCCACCAGCGGGGGACAGGGGGTTTTTGGAAACACCATATATTTT
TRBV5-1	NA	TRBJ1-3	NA	CASSLIVGNTIYF	TGCGCCAGCAGCTTGATAGTCGGAAACACCATATATTTT
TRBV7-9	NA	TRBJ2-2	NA	CASSSRRAGTGELFF	TGTGCCAGCAGCTCCAGGAGGGCAGGCACCGGGGAGCTGTTTTTT
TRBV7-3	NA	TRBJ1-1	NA	CASSLRGMNTEAFF	TGTGCCAGCAGCTTACGAGGGATGAACACTGAAGCTTTCTTT
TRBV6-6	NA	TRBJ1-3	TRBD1	CASSPRGTEKNTIYF	TGTGCCAGCAGCCCTCGTGGGACAGAAAAAAACACCATATATTTT
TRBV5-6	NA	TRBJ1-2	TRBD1	CASSGGTGGNNYGYTF	TGTGCCAGCAGCGGGGGGACAGGGGGCAACAACTATGGCTACACCTTC
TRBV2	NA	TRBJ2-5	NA	CASSLTGPRETQYF	TGTGCCAGCAGCCTAACAGGGCCGCGGGAGACCCAGTACTTC
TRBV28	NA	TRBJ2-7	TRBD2	CASSTSGRAYEQYF	TGTGCCAGCAGTACAAGCGGGAGGGCCTACGAGCAGTACTTC
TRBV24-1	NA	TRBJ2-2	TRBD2	CATSEIGLAGGTGELFF	TGTGCCACCAGTGAAATAGGGCTAGCGGGAGGCACCGGGGAGCTGTTTTTT
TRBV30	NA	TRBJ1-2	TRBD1	CAWSWTGEGDDNYGYTF	TGTGCCTGGAGTTGGACAGGGGAGGGGGATGATAACTATGGCTACACCTTC
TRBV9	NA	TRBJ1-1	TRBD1	CASSVEDRMNTEAFF	TGTGCCAGCAGCGTAGAGGACAGGATGAACACTGAAGCTTTCTTT
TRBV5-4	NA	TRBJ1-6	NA	CASSPRQYNSPLHF	TGTGCCAGCAGCCCCCGACAGTATAATTCACCCCTCCACTTT
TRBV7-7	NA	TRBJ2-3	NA	CASSLSGRTDTQYF	TGTGCCAGCAGCCTTAGCGGTCGCACAGATACGCAGTATTTT
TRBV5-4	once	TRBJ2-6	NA	CASSEGHSSGANVLTF	TGTGCCAGCAGCGAAGGACATTCCTCTGGGGCCAACGTCCTGACTTTC
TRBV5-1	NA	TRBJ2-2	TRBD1	CASSLGGGDTGELFF	TGCGCCAGCAGCTTGGGAGGGGGCGACACCGGGGAGCTGTTTTTT
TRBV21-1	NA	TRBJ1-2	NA	CASSKGSRQGNYGYTF	TGTGCCAGCAGCAAAGGAAGCCGACAGGGGAACTATGGCTACACCTTC
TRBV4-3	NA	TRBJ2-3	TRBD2	CASSYVAGGNTQYF	TGCGCCAGCAGCTATGTAGCGGGGGGGAATACGCAGTATTTT
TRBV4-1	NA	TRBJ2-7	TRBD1	CASSQLRTGGWYEQYF	TGCGCCAGCAGCCAGCTAAGAACAGGGGGCTGGTACGAGCAGTACTTC
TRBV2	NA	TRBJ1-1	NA	CASSGETNTEAFF	TGTGCCAGCAGCGGGGAGACGAACACTGAAGCTTTCTTT
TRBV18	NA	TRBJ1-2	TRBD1	CASSRTGGGRNYGYTF	TGTGCCAGCTCACGGACAGGGGGCGGTCGTAACTATGGCTACACCTTC
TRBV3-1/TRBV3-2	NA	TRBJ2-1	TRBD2	CASIHGGFLKRGVDNEQFF	TGTGCCAGCATCCACGGTGGATTCTTGAAGCGGGGGGTCGACAATGAGCAGTTCTTC
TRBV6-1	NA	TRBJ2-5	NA	CASSERGHETQYF	TGTGCCAGCAGTGAACGAGGTCATGAGACCCAGTACTTC
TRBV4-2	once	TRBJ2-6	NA	CASSQDGEAGANVLTF	TGTGCCAGCAGCCAAGATGGGGAGGCTGGGGCCAACGTCCTGACTTTC
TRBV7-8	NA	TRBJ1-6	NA	CASSLAGGVNSPLHF	TGTGCCAGCAGCTTAGCTGGAGGTGTTAATTCACCCCTCCACTTT
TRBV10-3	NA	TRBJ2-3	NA	CAIYDSSTDTQYF	TGTGCCATCTACGACAGCAGCACAGATACGCAGTATTTT
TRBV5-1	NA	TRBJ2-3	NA	CASSSRLESSTDTQYF	TGCGCCAGCAGCTCCCGACTGGAGTCTAGCACAGATACGCAGTATTTT
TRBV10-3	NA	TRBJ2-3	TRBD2	CAIRGGRGTDTQYF	TGTGCCATCAGGGGCGGGAGGGGCACAGATACGCAGTATTTT
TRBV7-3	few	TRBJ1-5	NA	CASSLLSGSNQPQHF	TGTGCCAGCAGCTTACTATCGGGGAGCAATCAGCCCCAGCATTTT
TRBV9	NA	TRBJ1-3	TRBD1	CASSVAPRDRGPVGNTIYF	TGTGCCAGCAGCGTAGCCCCCCGGGACAGGGGTCCAGTTGGAAACACCATATATTTT
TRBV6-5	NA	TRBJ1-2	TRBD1	CASRRTGMGGYTF	TGTGCCAGCAGACGGACAGGGATGGGCGGCTACACCTTC
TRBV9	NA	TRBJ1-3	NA	CASSVGLGQSSGNTIYF	TGTGCCAGCAGCGTAGGACTGGGACAATCTTCTGGAAACACCATATATTTT
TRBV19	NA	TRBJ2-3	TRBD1	CASSIRRTGGTDTQYF	TGTGCCAGTAGTATCCGTCGGACAGGGGGCACAGATACGCAGTATTTT
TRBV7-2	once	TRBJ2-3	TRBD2	CASSLIIASGLDTQYF	TGTGCCAGCAGCTTAATAATCGCTAGCGGTTTAGATACGCAGTATTTT
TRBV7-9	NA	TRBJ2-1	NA	CASSLTSSYNEQFF	TGTGCCAGCAGCTTAACGAGCTCCTACAATGAGCAGTTCTTC
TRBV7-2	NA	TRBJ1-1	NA	CASSFGRGTEAFF	TGTGCCAGCAGCTTCGGCAGGGGCACTGAAGCTTTCTTT
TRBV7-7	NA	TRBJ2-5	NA	CASSLLAHGIETQYF	TGTGCTAGCAGCTTGCTCGCCCACGGTATAGAGACCCAGTACTTC